Below are 21 T cell receptor beta chains sequenced from a single sample in a study of OX40 agonist ivuxolimab in advanced cancers. The data were produced by immunoSEQ multiplex PCR, yet TCRdb's version contains in-frame clones alone and is incomplete. The profile shows tens of thousands of clones, approximately 84% of them singletons. The sample was CD4+ or CD8+ T cells sorted from blood, taken in a trial of the OX40 agonist ivuxolimab. The receptors were gathered from an adult with an advanced solid tumor such as melanoma, head and neck, liver or kidney cancer.

J is TRBJ1-1 and V is TRBV15, with D perhaps matching TRBD1 (6 bases). This CDR3 is 14 amino acids long. V was trimmed by 0 bases and J by 5 bases, leaving 10 bases between them. Germline V lookup: CDR1 LNHNV, CDR2 YYDKDF (reference sequence). The CDR3: CATSRDRTVTEAFF. The DNA of the CDR3 is TGTGCCACCAGCAGAGATCGGACAGTGACTGAAGCTTTCTTT.

The V call is TRBV7-3, the J call TRBJ1-2; tentatively, D is TRBD1 (6 bases). Per the germline V gene, CDR1 is SGHTA and CDR2 is FQGTGA. The CDR3 loop spans 14 amino acids. Trimming took 8 bases from V and 7 from J, leaving 20 bases between them. The CDR3: CASRPGGQPGGYTF. The CDR3 DNA reads TGTGCCAGCCGACCCGGGGGGCAACCAGGTGGCTACACCTTC.

The chain couples TRBV9 to TRBJ1-2; D call uncertain. The CDR3 contains 12 residues. Germline loops: CDR1 SGDLS, CDR2 YYNGEE. Trimming shortened V by 3 bases and J by 7 bases, and 10 bases separated the two germline ends. CDR3 sequence: CASSAGRGGYTF. Written as DNA, the CDR3 is TGTGCCAGCAGCGCCGGACGAGGTGGCTACACCTTC.

This chain joins TRBV7-6 and TRBJ2-5; 12 bases agree with TRBD2. Germline loops: CDR1 SGHVS, CDR2 FNYEAQ. V shed 0 bases and J 2 bases; nucleotides not matched to a gene: 10. This CDR3 region has 19 residues. The CDR3, as DNA: TGTGCCAGCAGCTTAGCGCCCGAGGCTAGCGGGGGGGCTCAAGAGACCCAGTACTTC. Its protein is CASSLAPEASGGAQETQYF.

V gene TRBV7-3 combines with J gene TRBJ2-1; 11 bases are shared with TRBD2. The CDR3 is 15 residues long. Per the germline V gene, CDR1 is SGHTA and CDR2 is FQGTGA. V trimming: 4 bases; J trimming: 2 bases; junction bases outside the gene matches: 1. Here the CDR3 reads CASSSTSGTYNEQFF. Here the CDR3 DNA reads TGTGCCAGCAGCTCGACTAGCGGGACCTACAATGAGCAGTTCTTC.

The CDR3 sequence is CASSLSGATEAFF. In nucleotides, the CDR3 is TGTGCCAGCAGCTTATCCGGGGCCACTGAAGCTTTCTTT. The rearrangement joins TRBV7-2 to TRBJ1-1, with a weak D call TRBD1 (5 bases). Germline V gene sequence: CDR1 SGHTA, CDR2 FQGNSA. V lost 2 bases to trimming and J lost 4 bases, with 8 bases between them. The CDR3 sequence is 13 residues long. The variable domain in full, completed from reference TRBV7-2 and TRBJ1-1, reads GAGVSQSPSNKVTEKGKDVELRCDPISGHTALYWYRQSLGQGLEFLIYFQGNSAPDKSGLPSDRFSAERTGGSVSTLTIQRTQQEDSAVYLCASSLSGATEAFFGQGTRLTVV.

The chain combines TRBV5-1 with TRBJ2-2; the D gene is possibly TRBD2 (6 bases). V lost 1 base to trimming and J lost 2 bases, with 12 bases between them. Germline V CDR1 and CDR2: SGHRS, YFSETQ. The CDR3 runs to 16 residues. CDR3 sequence: CASSLTSSLNTGELFF. The CDR3 nucleotides read TGCGCCAGCAGCTTGACTAGCTCTCTCAACACCGGGGAGCTGTTTTTT. Complete variable domain (other parts from reference TRBV5-1 and TRBJ2-2): KAGVTQTPRYLIKTRGQQVTLSCSPISGHRSVSWYQQTPGQGLQFLFEYFSETQRNKGNFPGRFSGRQFSNSRSEMNVSTLELGDSALYLCASSLTSSLNTGELFFGEGSRLTVL.

This chain connects TRBV6-5 to TRBJ1-5, with TRBD1 matching over 7 bases. The CDR3 totals 15 residues. Losses at the gene ends were 6 bases for V and 4 bases for J; bases not matched to a gene: 9. Germline lookup yields CDR1 MNHEY and CDR2 SVGAGI. As DNA, the CDR3 is TGTGCCAGCAGCCGATCCTTACAGGGGAATCAGCCCCAGCATTTT. Its protein product is CASSRSLQGNQPQHF.

The table lists this clone with a count of one. The J gene is TRBJ2-1, the V gene TRBV27, with 9 bases aligning to TRBD1. Germline trimming cut 4 bases from V and 15 bases from J; bases unmatched to any gene: 7. The CDR3 has 12 residues. From germline, CDR1 is MNHEY and CDR2 SMNVEV (reference sequence). The CDR3 coding sequence is TGTGCCAGCAGTTGGGACAGGGAAAGGCTGTTCTTC. Amino acids: CASSWDRERLFF.

V and J are TRBV19 and TRBJ2-7; D call uncertain. Germline V lookup: CDR1 LNHDA, CDR2 SQIVND (reference sequence). V lost 5 bases, J lost 3 bases, and 11 bases lay in between. The CDR3 runs to 13 residues. CDR3 in amino acids: CASSPRGSYEQYF. CDR3 nucleotides: TGTGCCAGTAGTCCTAGAGGCAGCTACGAGCAGTACTTC.

The chain links TRBV18 to TRBJ1-4; 7 nucleotides agree with TRBD1. The V and J ends lost 6 bases and 8 bases, in that order; junction bases with no gene match: 9. Germline V lookup: CDR1 KGHSH, CDR2 LQKENI. The CDR3 loop spans 14 amino acids. CDR3 bases: TGTGCCAGCTCCCCTCCCGGGACAGCCGAAAAACTGTTTTTT. Translating gives CASSPPGTAEKLFF.

Of note for this clone: A read error may account for a junction end that differs from germline. This sequence joins TRBV7-7 and TRBJ2-2; D perhaps matches TRBD1 (5 bases). The CDR3 has 16 residues. Germline V gene data show CDR1 as SSHAT and CDR2 as FNYEAQ (reference sequence). Written as DNA, the CDR3 is TGTGCTAGCAGCCCCAGACAGCCCCACGCCACCGGGGAGCTGTTTTTT. Its translation is CASSPRQPHATGELFF.

The rearrangement uses TRBV27 and TRBJ1-1; TRBD1 might be the D (6 bases). CDR1 and CDR2 from the germline V gene are MNHEY and SMNVEV (reference sequence). Trimming pared 5 bases from V and 6 bases from J, leaving 19 bases between. This CDR3 spans 15 amino acids. CDR3 coding DNA: TGTGCCAGCAGTGTACATGATGACAACAGGGCTGAAGCTTTCTTT. This encodes CASSVHDDNRAEAFF.

The J gene is TRBJ2-4, the V gene TRBV2, with D tentatively TRBD1 (6 bases). The V end lost 3 bases, the J end lost 8 bases, and 8 bases lay between the germline ends. Germline V gene sequence: CDR1 SNHLY, CDR2 FYNNEI. The CDR3 has 12 amino acids. This chain's CDR3 is CASSDTGYIQYF. Here the CDR3 DNA reads TGTGCCAGCAGTGATACAGGGTACATTCAGTACTTC. The complete variable domain, with remaining parts taken from reference TRBV2 and TRBJ2-4, reads EPEVTQTPSHQVTQMGQEVILRCVPISNHLYFYWYRQILGQKVEFLVSFYNNEISEKSEIFDDQFSVERPDGSNFTLKIRSTKLEDSAMYFCASSDTGYIQYFGAGTRLSVL.

The rearrangement joins TRBV5-6 to TRBJ2-7; 7 positions match TRBD1. The CDR3 extends over 13 amino acids. The germline CDR1 and CDR2 sequences are SGHDT and YYEEEE. Unmatched junction bases numbered 8, after V lost 2 bases and J lost 9 bases. CDR3 residues: CASSFQGVLGQYF. The CDR3 DNA is TGTGCCAGCAGCTTTCAGGGGGTTCTAGGGCAGTACTTC. The whole variable domain, filled in from reference TRBV5-6 and TRBJ2-7, reads DAGVTQSPTHLIKTRGQQVTLRCSPKSGHDTVSWYQQALGQGPQFIFQYYEEEERQRGNFPDRFSGHQFPNYSSELNVNALLLGDSALYLCASSFQGVLGQYFGPGTRLTVT.

V and J are TRBV11-2 and TRBJ2-5; TRBD2 might be the D (6 bases). Germline CDR1 reads SGHAT; CDR2 reads FQNNGV. V lost 3 bases and J 5 bases, leaving 13 bases between the germline ends. There are 14 residues in the CDR3. CDR3 bases: TGTGCCAGCAGCTTGTTGGGAGGAAGGGAGACCCAGTACTTC. Its translation is CASSLLGGRETQYF.

This rearrangement joins TRBV27 to TRBJ2-3; 7 bases are shared with TRBD1. V shed 10 bases and J 2 bases; nucleotides not matched to a gene: 9. CDR1 and CDR2 from the germline V gene are MNHEY and SMNVEV (reference sequence). There are 14 residues in the CDR3. This CDR3 reads CAIGTVMSTDTQYF. The CDR3 nucleotides are TGTGCCATCGGGACAGTGATGTCCACAGATACGCAGTATTTT.

The chain uses TRBV7-3 and TRBJ2-5; unclear D gene. The J call may be in error: the DNA end matches TRBJ2-7 better. The CDR3 length is 13 residues. CDR1 and CDR2 from the germline V gene are SGHTA and FQGTGA. The CDR3 coding sequence is TGTGCCAGCAGCCCACCTGGAGCTCACGAGCAGTACTTC. Translating gives CASSPPGAHEQYF.

The chain employs TRBV7-3 and TRBJ2-1; perhaps D is TRBD1 or TRBD2 (6 bases each). The CDR3 has 16 amino acids. The V end was cut by 1 base, the J end by 4 bases, with 14 bases between. CDR1 SGHTA and CDR2 FQGTGA come from the germline V gene. DNA of the CDR3: TGTGCCAGCAGCTTAAGGCCGTTAGGGGGGTACAATGAGCAGTTCTTC. Protein product: CASSLRPLGGYNEQFF.

V is TRBV2 and J is TRBJ2-1, with 12 bases fitting TRBD2. Germline values: CDR1 SNHLY, CDR2 FYNNEI. The CDR3 spans 16 residues. The J segment lost 7 bases and the V segment lost 3 bases, leaving 7 bases of the junction unmatched. In DNA form, the CDR3 reads TGTGCCAGCAGTGAGGGACTAGCGGGCCCCTGGAATGAGCAGTTCTTC. Protein product: CASSEGLAGPWNEQFF.

J is TRBJ2-2 and V is TRBV7-3, with D unclear. V dropped 3 bases and J dropped 5 bases, with 10 bases sitting between them. The CDR3 loop spans 14 amino acids. Germline loops: CDR1 SGHTA, CDR2 FQGTGA. In DNA, the CDR3 is TGTGCCAGCAGCTTGACACAGCCAACCGGGGAGCTGTTTTTT. Its protein is CASSLTQPTGELFF.